The clone carrying this TCR beta chain was found a few times. This entry is derived from a study of T-cell reconstitution after alpha-beta-depleted transplantation in children. Unique molecular identifiers were incorporated during preparation of the TCRbeta library. TCRdb reprocessed the PCR reads via MiXCR and lists one record per CDR3 protein. The table includes approximately 350,000 distinct CDR3 sequences, about a tenth detected once. The CDR3 spans 13 residues. Trimming removed 2 bases at V and 7 bases at J, with 12 bases between. CDR1 is SGHRS, CDR2 YFSETQ, per germline. The rearrangement links TRBV5-1 to TRBJ1-1, with TRBD1 as a possible D gene (6 bases). Sequencing was performed on PBMCs from the stem cell graft donor, taken from the stem cell graft. The clonotype comes from a human donor who donated a stem cell graft to a child with acute lymphoblastic leukemia. CDR3 region: CASSFGGANEAFF. The CDR3 nucleotides are TGCGCCAGCAGCTTCGGGGGGGCGAATGAAGCTTTCTTT. The whole variable domain, remainder taken from reference TRBV5-1 and TRBJ1-1, is KAGVTQTPRYLIKTRGQQVTLSCSPISGHRSVSWYQQTPGQGLQFLFEYFSETQRNKGNFPGRFSGRQFSNSRSEMNVSTLELGDSALYLCASSFGGANEAFFGQGTRLTVV.